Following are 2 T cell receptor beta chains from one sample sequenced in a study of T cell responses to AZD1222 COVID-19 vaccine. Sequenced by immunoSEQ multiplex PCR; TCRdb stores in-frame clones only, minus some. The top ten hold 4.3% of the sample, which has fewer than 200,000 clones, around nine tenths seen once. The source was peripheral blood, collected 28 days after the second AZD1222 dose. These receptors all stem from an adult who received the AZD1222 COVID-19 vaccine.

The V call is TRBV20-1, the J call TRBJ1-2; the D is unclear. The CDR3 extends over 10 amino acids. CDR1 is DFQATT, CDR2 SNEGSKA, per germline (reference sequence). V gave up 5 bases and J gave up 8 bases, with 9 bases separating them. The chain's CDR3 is CSAPLGGYTF. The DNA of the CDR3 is TGCAGTGCTCCCCTAGGGGGCTACACCTTC.

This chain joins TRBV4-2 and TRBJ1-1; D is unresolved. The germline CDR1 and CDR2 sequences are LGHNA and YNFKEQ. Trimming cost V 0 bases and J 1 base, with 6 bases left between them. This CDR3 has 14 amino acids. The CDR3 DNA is TGTGCCAGCAGCCAAGAGGATGGGAACACTGAAGCTTTCTTT. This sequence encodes CASSQEDGNTEAFF.